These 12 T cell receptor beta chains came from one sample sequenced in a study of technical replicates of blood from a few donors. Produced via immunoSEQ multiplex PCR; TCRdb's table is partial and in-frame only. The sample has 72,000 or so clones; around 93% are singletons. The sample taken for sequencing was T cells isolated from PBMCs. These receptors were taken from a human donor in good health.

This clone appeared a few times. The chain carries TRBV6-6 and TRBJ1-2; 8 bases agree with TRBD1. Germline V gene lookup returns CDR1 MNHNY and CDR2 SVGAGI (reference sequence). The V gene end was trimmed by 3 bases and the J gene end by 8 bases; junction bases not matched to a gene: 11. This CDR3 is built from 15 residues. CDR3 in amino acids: CASSYYPGGIYGYTF. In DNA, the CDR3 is TGTGCCAGCAGTTATTACCCAGGGGGCATCTACGGCTACACCTTC.

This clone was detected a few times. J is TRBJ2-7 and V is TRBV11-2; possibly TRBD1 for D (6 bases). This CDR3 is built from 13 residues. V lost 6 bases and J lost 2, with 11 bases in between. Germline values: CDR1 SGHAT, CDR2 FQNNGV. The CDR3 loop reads CASRQTGPYEQYF. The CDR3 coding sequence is TGTGCCAGCAGGCAGACAGGACCCTACGAGCAGTACTTC.

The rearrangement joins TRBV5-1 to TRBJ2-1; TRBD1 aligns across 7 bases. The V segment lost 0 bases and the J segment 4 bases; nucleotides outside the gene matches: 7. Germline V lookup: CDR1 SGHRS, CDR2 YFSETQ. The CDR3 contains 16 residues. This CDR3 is CASSLVTGQGYNEQFF. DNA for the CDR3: TGCGCCAGCAGCTTGGTGACAGGGCAAGGGTACAATGAGCAGTTCTTC.

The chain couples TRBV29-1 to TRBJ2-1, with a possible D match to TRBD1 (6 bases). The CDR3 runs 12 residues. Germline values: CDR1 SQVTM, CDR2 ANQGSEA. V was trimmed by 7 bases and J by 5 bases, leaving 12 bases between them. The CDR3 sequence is CSAASGDNEQFF. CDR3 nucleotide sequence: TGCAGCGCGGCATCAGGGGACAATGAGCAGTTCTTC.

Here the CDR3 reads CASSLFTGSNQPQHF. CDR3 DNA sequence: TGCGCCAGCAGCTTGTTTACGGGTAGCAATCAGCCCCAGCATTTT. The genes are TRBV5-1 and TRBJ1-5; D is ambiguous. Germline CDR1 reads SGHRS; CDR2 reads YFSETQ. V shed 1 base and J shed 0 bases, with 8 bases lying between them. This CDR3 contains 15 residues.

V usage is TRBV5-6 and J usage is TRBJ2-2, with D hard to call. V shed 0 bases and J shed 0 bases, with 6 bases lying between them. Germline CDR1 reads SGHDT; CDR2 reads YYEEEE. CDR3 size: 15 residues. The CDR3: CASSLVRTNTGELFF. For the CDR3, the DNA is TGTGCCAGCAGCTTGGTCAGGACGAACACCGGGGAGCTGTTTTTT.

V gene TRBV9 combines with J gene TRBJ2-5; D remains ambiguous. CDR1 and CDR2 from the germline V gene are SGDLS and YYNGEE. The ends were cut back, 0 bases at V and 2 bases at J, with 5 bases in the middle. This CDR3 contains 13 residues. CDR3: CASSVGQQETQYF. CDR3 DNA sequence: TGTGCCAGCAGCGTAGGGCAGCAAGAGACCCAGTACTTC.

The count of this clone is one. CDR3 in amino acids: CASSYSWGDNQPQHF. The CDR3 DNA is TGTGCCAGCAGTTACTCGTGGGGAGACAATCAGCCCCAGCATTTT. The chain combines TRBV6-5 with TRBJ1-5; no definite D call. V was trimmed by 0 bases and J by 3 bases, leaving 9 bases between them. This CDR3 contains 15 residues. Germline CDR1 MNHEY, CDR2 SVGAGI.

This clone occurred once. As DNA, the CDR3 is TGTGCCAGCAGTTTGCTATCCGTTAGCAATCAGCCCCAGCATTTT. Protein product: CASSLLSVSNQPQHF. V usage is TRBV28 and J usage is TRBJ1-5; D unclear. V lost 3 bases and J 0 bases, leaving 9 bases between the germline ends. From germline, CDR1 is MDHEN and CDR2 SYDVKM. The CDR3 covers 15 residues.

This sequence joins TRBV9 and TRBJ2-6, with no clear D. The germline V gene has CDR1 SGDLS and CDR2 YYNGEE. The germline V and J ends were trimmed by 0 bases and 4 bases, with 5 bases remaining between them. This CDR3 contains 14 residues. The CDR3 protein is CASSVVAGANVLTF. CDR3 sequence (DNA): TGTGCCAGCAGCGTAGTAGCCGGGGCCAACGTCCTGACTTTC.

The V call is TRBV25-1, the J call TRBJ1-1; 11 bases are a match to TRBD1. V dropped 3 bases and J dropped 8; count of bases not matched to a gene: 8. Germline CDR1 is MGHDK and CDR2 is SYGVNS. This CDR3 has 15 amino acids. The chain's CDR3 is CASSEFTDRGPEAFF. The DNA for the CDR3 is TGTGCCAGCAGTGAGTTTACGGACAGGGGGCCCGAAGCTTTCTTT.

The CDR3 sequence is CASSLNLYEQYF. In DNA, the CDR3 is TGCGCCAGCAGCTTGAATCTCTACGAGCAGTACTTC. V usage is TRBV5-1 and J usage is TRBJ2-7, with D hard to call. CDR1 SGHRS and CDR2 YFSETQ come from the germline V gene. The CDR3 is 12 residues long. Deletions cut 1 base from V and 3 bases from J, with 5 bases between. Together with reference TRBV5-1 and TRBJ2-7, the CDR3 gives the full variable domain: KAGVTQTPRYLIKTRGQQVTLSCSPISGHRSVSWYQQTPGQGLQFLFEYFSETQRNKGNFPGRFSGRQFSNSRSEMNVSTLELGDSALYLCASSLNLYEQYFGPGTRLTVT.